The 18 T cell receptor beta chains below all came from one sample that was sequenced in a study of control samples from healthy donors and cancer patients. TCRdb's table, derived via immunoSEQ multiplex PCR, lists solely in-frame clones and lacks some. This table holds over 100,000 clones, about 91% found once. The sample consisted of blood. The receptors come from a woman aged 18-29 years in good health.

V is TRBV6-5 and J is TRBJ2-3; the match to TRBD2 covers 8 bases. With V trimmed by 10 bases and J by 3 bases, 9 bases remained unmatched. CDR1 MNHEY and CDR2 SVGAGI come from the germline V gene. This CDR3 region has 14 residues. The chain's CDR3 is CATLSTGGTDTQYF. CDR3 DNA: TGTGCCACATTGTCCACGGGGGGGACAGATACGCAGTATTTT.

The rearrangement links TRBV7-9 to TRBJ2-3; either TRBD1 or TRBD2 may fit D (5 bases each). Trimming removed 1 base at V and 4 bases at J, with 6 bases between. In germline, CDR1 is SEHNR, CDR2 FQNEAQ (reference sequence). The CDR3 consists of 13 residues. CDR3 region: CASSLVGPDTQYF. CDR3 in DNA: TGTGCCAGCAGCTTAGTGGGACCAGATACGCAGTATTTT.

CDR3 sequence (DNA): TGTGCCAGCAGCCGTAGCGGGAGTCGAGTCAATGAGCAGTTCTTC. Translated, it gives CASSRSGSRVNEQFF. This chain links TRBV11-3 with TRBJ2-1; 9 bases are shared with TRBD2. From germline, CDR1 is SGHNT and CDR2 YENEEA. The J segment lost 6 bases and the V segment lost 5 bases, leaving 8 bases of the junction unmatched. This CDR3 has 15 residues.

The chain's CDR3 is CASSSVGANTEAFF. The CDR3 DNA reads as TGTGCCAGCAGTTCCGTTGGGGCGAACACTGAAGCTTTCTTT. The chain has TRBV6-5 and TRBJ1-1; D perhaps matches TRBD1 (5 bases). V lost 4 bases and J 1 base, leaving 10 bases between the germline ends. The CDR3 extends over 14 amino acids. Per germline, CDR1 MNHEY and CDR2 SVGAGI.

The chain links TRBV5-6 to TRBJ2-2; D remains ambiguous. The CDR3 sequence is 13 residues long. The germline gives CDR1 SGHDT, CDR2 YYEEEE. V lost 1 base to trimming and J lost 1 base, with 2 bases between them. CDR3 DNA sequence: TGTGCCAGCAGCTTGAAGAACACCGGGGAGCTGTTTTTT. Translation: CASSLKNTGELFF.

The chain combines TRBV4-1 with TRBJ1-2; no reliable D call. The CDR3 spans 14 residues. V was trimmed by 4 bases and J by 7 bases, leaving 16 bases between them. Germline CDR1 and CDR2: MGHRA and YSYEKL. CDR3 in DNA: TGCGCCAGCAGCCTCCCTCCAGCCCTTGGTGGCTACACCTTC. This gives the protein CASSLPPALGGYTF.

The chain uses TRBV3-1 (or the pseudogene TRBV3-2) and TRBJ2-5; 9 bases are shared with TRBD2. The germline V gene has CDR1 LGHDT and CDR2 YNNKEL (reference sequence). V gave up 7 bases and J gave up 5 bases; unmatched junction bases: 14. The CDR3 totals 16 residues. The CDR3 DNA reads TGTGCCAGCACCCCGTTAGGCGGGGGGGCCGGGGAGACCCAGTACTTC. It codes for CASTPLGGGAGETQYF.

The rearrangement links TRBV9 to TRBJ2-1; 12 positions agree with TRBD2. This CDR3 comprises 15 residues. In germline, CDR1 is SGDLS, CDR2 YYNGEE. With V trimmed by 0 bases and J by 7 bases, 2 bases remained unmatched. The CDR3: CASSVGLAGGNEQFF. The CDR3 DNA follows: TGTGCCAGCAGCGTAGGGCTAGCGGGGGGGAATGAGCAGTTCTTC.

The J gene is TRBJ1-5, the V gene TRBV6-6, with 7 positions matching TRBD1. V lost 5 bases to trimming and J lost 7 bases; unmatched junction nucleotides: 5. CDR3 length: 13 amino acids. The V gene's germline CDR1 is MNHNY and CDR2 SVGAGI (reference sequence). CDR3 in amino acids: CASSRQGEQPQHF. CDR3 coding DNA: TGTGCCAGCAGTCGACAGGGTGAGCAGCCCCAGCATTTT.

This clone was seen just once. The V gene is TRBV11-1, the J gene TRBJ2-2, with D hard to call. From germline, CDR1 is SGHAT and CDR2 FQDESV (reference sequence). This CDR3 is 15 amino acids long. V lost 3 bases to trimming and J lost 6 bases, with 14 bases between them. CDR3 region: CASSFDPVAPGELFF. As DNA, the CDR3 is TGTGCCAGCAGCTTTGACCCAGTCGCTCCCGGGGAGCTGTTTTTT.

The rearrangement joins TRBV19 to TRBJ1-2; D uncertain. The V and J ends lost 0 bases and 2 bases respectively, with 10 bases between them. Per germline, CDR1 LNHDA and CDR2 SQIVND (reference sequence). The CDR3 extends over 15 amino acids. CDR3 loop: CASSIDLYGNYGYTF. As DNA, the CDR3 is TGTGCCAGTAGTATAGATCTGTACGGGAACTATGGCTACACCTTC.

V is TRBV30 and J is TRBJ1-4; D is possibly TRBD1 (6 bases). CDR3 size: 15 residues. Trimming took off 0 bases at V and 6 bases at J, with 14 bases between the two ends. In germline, CDR1 is GTSNPN, CDR2 SVGIG (reference sequence). CDR3 DNA sequence: TGTGCCTGGAGTGTATCTTACAGGGCTGATGAAAAACTGTTTTTT. Amino acids: CAWSVSYRADEKLFF.

J is TRBJ2-6 and V is TRBV27; D unresolved. This CDR3 contains 19 residues. The V gene lost 3 bases and the J gene lost 0 bases, with 18 bases spanning the gap. Germline V gene data show CDR1 as MNHEY and CDR2 as SMNVEV (reference sequence). The CDR3, as DNA: TGTGCCAGCAGTTTCGGGCTCACACCTAGGAACTCTGGGGCCAACGTCCTGACTTTC. Its translation is CASSFGLTPRNSGANVLTF.

This chain links TRBV4-1 with TRBJ1-3; TRBD1 matches 8 bases. The CDR3 runs 17 residues. V lost 1 base to trimming and J lost 0 bases; unmatched junction nucleotides: 5. Germline V gene data show CDR1 as MGHRA and CDR2 as YSYEKL. DNA of the CDR3: TGCGCCAGCAGCCAAGTCCAGGGGGCCAACTCTGGAAACACCATATATTTT. Translated, it gives CASSQVQGANSGNTIYF.

CDR3 bases: TGTGCCATCAGCCGGGACAGGGGTCCCACCGGGGAGCTGTTTTTT. Protein: CAISRDRGPTGELFF. The V and J genes are TRBV10-3 and TRBJ2-2; 10 bases agree with TRBD1. The CDR3 runs 15 residues. J lost 4 bases, V lost 6 bases, and 5 bases had no gene match. Germline CDR1 and CDR2: ENHRY and SYGVKD.

V gene TRBV19 combines with J gene TRBJ2-1; 14 bases are shared with TRBD2. Trimming took 8 bases from V and 8 from J; bases not matched to a gene: 2. The CDR3 has 13 amino acids. Germline V gene sequence: CDR1 LNHDA, CDR2 SQIVND (reference sequence). The CDR3 DNA reads TGTGCCAGTCGACTAGCGGGAGGGCATGAGCAGTTCTTC. This encodes CASRLAGGHEQFF.

This sequence joins TRBV6-2 or TRBV6-3 and TRBJ2-4; perhaps TRBD2 as D (6 bases). V was trimmed by 2 bases and J by 0 bases, leaving 11 bases between them. This CDR3 spans 16 amino acids. Germline V gives CDR1 MNHEY, CDR2 SVGEGT. The CDR3 nucleotides read TGTGCCAGCAGTTACAGTAGCGGACGAGCCAAAAACATTCAGTACTTC. Its protein product is CASSYSSGRAKNIQYF.

The rearrangement joins TRBV12-3 or TRBV12-4 to TRBJ2-3; no clear D gene. Trimming cost V 6 bases and J 7 bases, with 11 bases left between them. The CDR3 is made up of 12 amino acids. CDR3 protein: CASSGTVNTQYF. In DNA form, the CDR3 reads TGTGCCAGCAGCGGCACCGTTAATACGCAGTATTTT.